This T cell receptor (beta chain) derives from a study of blood T cell repertoires in COVID-19. Study as a whole: PBMCs, B-cell-depleted T cells, or T cells were the source of the cDNA or gDNA that made up the material.

Authors' methods: Estimation of nucleated cell counts relied on the amplification of reference gene primers. Repertoires were generated with immunoSEQ multiplex PCR, while TCRdb's copy carries only in-frame clones and drops some. Clone size and V and J calls were adopted from that table, with D and trimming inferred from the DNA. The sample consists of about 190,000 clones, 80% to 90% of them appearing once. V lost 6 bases to trimming and J lost 11 bases; unmatched junction nucleotides: 12. The length of the CDR3 is 14 residues. Germline V CDR1 and CDR2: MDHEN, SYDVKM. The receptor was derived from a woman aged 70 to 79 with active or convalescent COVID-19. This chain links TRBV28 with TRBJ2-7; 11 bases line up with TRBD2. The specimen sequenced was peripheral blood. The chain's CDR3 is CASSPGVAGGGKYF. CDR3 DNA: TGTGCCAGCAGCCCGGGGGTAGCGGGAGGGGGAAAGTACTTC.